A single sample is the source of the 2 T cell receptor beta chains below, sequenced in a study of blood T cell repertoires in COVID-19. Libraries were prepared by immunoSEQ multiplex PCR; TCRdb keeps only in-frame clonotypes and omits some of them. The table has approximately 8,000 clones, less than 85% seen once; the top ten hold 15% to 20%. The specimen was peripheral blood. The receptor set was obtained from a human donor in a cohort sampled during active COVID-19.

This clone was observed a single time. The chain links TRBV6-5 to TRBJ2-5; 13 bases are shared with TRBD2. Germline loops: CDR1 MNHEY, CDR2 SVGAGI. The V segment lost 6 bases and the J segment 7 bases; nucleotides outside the gene matches: 8. The CDR3 is made up of 15 amino acids. This CDR3 is CASRDGTSGAATQYF. The CDR3 coding sequence is TGTGCCAGCAGGGATGGGACTAGCGGGGCCGCGACCCAGTACTTC.

The chain uses TRBV4-2 and TRBJ2-7, with a possible D match to TRBD2 (5 bases). V was cut by 4 bases and J by 5 bases, with 12 bases left in between. CDR1 LGHNA and CDR2 YNFKEQ come from the germline V gene. The CDR3 runs 13 residues. CDR3 in DNA: TGTGCCAGCAGCCTAATTATGGGAGACGAGCAGTACTTC. It codes for CASSLIMGDEQYF.